The next 17 T cell receptor beta chains were all read from a single sample in a study of T cells after yellow fever vaccination. TCRdb re-called the 5' RACE reads through MiXCR, storing one row per CDR3 protein. The sample yields a few hundred thousand distinct CDR3 sequences, roughly 4% seen once. The sample consisted of PBMCs, taken on the day of the yellow fever booster vaccination. The source is a man younger than 30 who received the YFV17D yellow fever vaccine.

The rearrangement uses TRBV20-1 and TRBJ2-7; maybe TRBD2 (5 bases). Germline CDR1 DFQATT, CDR2 SNEGSKA (reference sequence). The CDR3 spans 12 residues. V lost 3 bases, J lost 3 bases, and 9 bases lay in between. The CDR3 nucleotides read TGCAGTGCTAGCGGGGAAAACTACGAGCAGTACTTC. Protein: CSASGENYEQYF.

This clonotype was detected many times. The chain couples TRBV11-2 to TRBJ1-6; no reliable D call. Trimming removed 5 bases at V and 0 bases at J, with 5 bases between. Germline V gene sequence: CDR1 SGHAT, CDR2 FQNNGV. The CDR3 length is 14 residues. The CDR3 DNA is TGTGCCAGCAGCGATTCCTCCTATAATTCACCCCTCCACTTT. Translation: CASSDSSYNSPLHF.

This clonotype was detected a few times. The V call is TRBV10-3, the J call TRBJ1-4, with D unresolved. V shed 2 bases and J shed 6 bases, with 10 bases lying between them. Germline V CDR1 and CDR2: ENHRY, SYGVKD. The CDR3 extends over 14 amino acids. CDR3 nucleotide sequence: TGTGCCATCAGTGAGGGGTCGCGGGATGAAAAACTGTTTTTT. This codes for CAISEGSRDEKLFF.

Many counts were recorded for this clonotype. This chain uses TRBV20-1 with TRBJ1-5, with TRBD1 identical over 7 bases. The CDR3 has 17 residues. The ends lost 1 base at V and 0 bases at J; junction bases unmatched: 9. Per the germline V gene, CDR1 is DFQATT and CDR2 is SNEGSKA (reference sequence). The chain's CDR3 is CSARGTGTPISNQPQHF. CDR3 in DNA: TGCAGTGCTAGAGGGACAGGCACGCCTATTAGCAATCAGCCCCAGCATTTT.

This clonotype was observed many times. The chain recombines TRBV5-1 with TRBJ1-5; a possible D gene is TRBD1 (5 bases). Germline V CDR1 and CDR2: SGHRS, YFSETQ. There are 16 residues in the CDR3. V lost 1 base to trimming and J lost 7 bases, with 18 bases between them. In nucleotides, the CDR3 is TGCGCCAGCAGCTTGTATCGGGGCCACCGAGGCCAGCCCCAGCATTTT. Protein sequence: CASSLYRGHRGQPQHF.

Many counts were recorded for this clonotype. This chain uses TRBV12-3 or TRBV12-4 with TRBJ2-1, with D tentatively TRBD2 (5 bases). V shed 5 bases and J shed 6 bases, with 11 bases lying between them. The CDR3 runs 13 residues. In DNA, the CDR3 is TGTGCCAGCAGTCCCGCCAGCGGCAATGAGCAGTTCTTC. Translating it yields CASSPASGNEQFF.

The sample holds many counts of this clonotype. The chain combines TRBV12-3 or TRBV12-4 with TRBJ1-3; 7 positions agree with TRBD1. V was pared by 2 bases and J by 2 bases, with 3 bases of the junction left unmatched. This CDR3 contains 15 residues. CDR3 region: CASSLRTGAGNTIYF. The CDR3, as DNA: TGTGCCAGCAGTTTAAGGACAGGAGCTGGAAACACCATATATTTT.

Many counts were recorded for this clonotype. This chain connects TRBV24-1 to TRBJ1-2; no reliable D call. CDR1 and CDR2 (germline): KGHDR, SFDVKD. The CDR3 covers 15 residues. Trimming removed 3 bases from V and 7 bases from J, with 17 bases in between. The CDR3 DNA sequence: TGTGCCACCAGTGATGGGCCTTCGGGAGATGGTGGCTACACCTTC. It specifies CATSDGPSGDGGYTF.

CDR3 amino acids: CASSQEQLAGRETQYF. In nucleotides, the CDR3 is TGTGCCAGCAGCCAAGAACAACTAGCGGGGAGAGAGACCCAGTACTTC. The genes are TRBV4-2 and TRBJ2-5, with 10 bases matching TRBD2. In germline, CDR1 is LGHNA, CDR2 YNFKEQ. This CDR3 is built from 16 residues. With V trimmed by 0 bases and J by 4 bases, 5 bases remained unmatched.

This clonotype was seen more than once but under ten times. This sequence joins TRBV19 and TRBJ1-2; the D is unclear. The CDR3 covers 12 residues. V lost 10 bases and J 4 bases, leaving 13 bases between the germline ends. Germline-derived CDR1 and CDR2 are LNHDA and SQIVND (reference sequence). CDR3 nucleotide sequence: TGTGCCACCGCGTTAGGTACCTATGGCTACACCTTC. Its protein product is CATALGTYGYTF.

This clonotype has a handful of counts. The rearrangement links TRBV6-5 to TRBJ2-3; possible D gene TRBD2, 5 bases. V was trimmed by 6 bases and J by 1 base, leaving 14 bases between them. The CDR3 is 15 amino acids. CDR1 is MNHEY and CDR2 is SVGAGI in the germline V gene. CDR3: CASSQGLLGTDTQYF. The CDR3 DNA reads TGTGCCAGCAGCCAAGGACTCCTTGGCACAGATACGCAGTATTTT.

The chain carries TRBV2 and TRBJ2-7; no definite D call. CDR1 and CDR2 (germline): SNHLY, FYNNEI. V was clipped by 5 bases and J by 3 bases, with 5 bases between them. The length of the CDR3 is 11 residues. The CDR3 DNA reads as TGTGCCAGCAGTCCGGACTACGAGCAGTACTTC. The encoded protein is CASSPDYEQYF.

This clonotype occurred many times. The rearrangement joins TRBV5-5 to TRBJ2-2; 8 positions match TRBD1. Trimming removed 0 bases from V and 1 base from J; junction bases left unmatched: 8. The CDR3 covers 18 residues. In germline, CDR1 is SGHKS, CDR2 YYEKEE (reference sequence). CDR3 sequence: CASSLDIPGQVNTGELFF. CDR3 in DNA: TGTGCCAGCAGCTTGGATATACCGGGACAGGTGAACACCGGGGAGCTGTTTTTT. The entire variable domain, with the rest obtained from reference TRBV5-5 and TRBJ2-2, is as follows: DAGVTQSPTHLIKTRGQQVTLRCSPISGHKSVSWYQQVLGQGPQFIFQYYEKEERGRGNFPDRFSARQFPNYSSELNVNALLLGDSALYLCASSLDIPGQVNTGELFFGEGSRLTVL.

This clonotype was counted only a few times. The V gene is TRBV20-1, the J gene TRBJ2-1, with 8 nucleotides matching TRBD2. CDR1 is DFQATT and CDR2 is SNEGSKA in the germline V gene (reference sequence). Trimming removed 6 bases from V and 4 bases from J; junction bases left unmatched: 5. This CDR3 has 13 residues. Here the CDR3 DNA reads TGCAGTGCGGTCGGGGGGGGTTACAATGAGCAGTTCTTC. Its translation is CSAVGGGYNEQFF.

This clonotype showed up many times. The V gene is TRBV4-1, the J gene TRBJ1-1; 9 nucleotides line up with TRBD1. J gave up 1 base and V 4 bases, and 10 bases lay outside the gene matches. The CDR3 runs 17 residues. In germline, CDR1 is MGHRA, CDR2 YSYEKL. CDR3: CASSPIERDRENTEAFF. The CDR3 coding sequence is TGCGCCAGCAGCCCCATAGAGAGGGACAGGGAGAACACTGAAGCTTTCTTT.

The chain is built from TRBV3-1 and TRBJ2-2; tentative D call: TRBD1 (5 bases). This CDR3 spans 16 amino acids. Trimming took 2 bases from V and 1 from J, leaving 11 bases between them. Germline V gene data show CDR1 as LGHDT and CDR2 as YNNKEL (reference sequence). The CDR3: CASSQFVGRNTGELFF. CDR3 in DNA: TGTGCCAGCAGCCAATTCGTGGGGCGGAACACCGGGGAGCTGTTTTTT. The full variable domain, with the rest looked up from reference TRBV3-1 and TRBJ2-2, is DTAVSQTPKYLVTQMGNDKSIKCEQNLGHDTMYWYKQDSKKFLKIMFSYNNKELIINETVPNRFSPKSPDKAHLNLHINSLELGDSAVYFCASSQFVGRNTGELFFGEGSRLTVL.

This clonotype was observed a few times. The rearrangement joins TRBV7-2 to TRBJ1-3; 7 bases fit TRBD1. Germline V gives CDR1 SGHTA, CDR2 FQGNSA. Trimming cost V 5 bases and J 2 bases; bases outside gene matches: 6. The CDR3 consists of 15 residues. CDR3 DNA: TGTGCCAGCAGCCTTACAGGGGAGACTGGAAACACCATATATTTT. Translating it yields CASSLTGETGNTIYF.